These 18 T cell receptor beta chains were all obtained from the same sample, sequenced in a study of cytomegalovirus exposure and HLA in healthy donors. PCR used 60 Vbeta primers and 13 Jbeta primers. Clones were sequenced by immunoSEQ multiplex PCR, and TCRdb holds only the in-frame ones, with some missing. The table shows 45,000 to 65,000 clones, with 73% occurring only once. The material sequenced was PBMCs. These receptors were taken from a man between 18 and 35 years old in good health and CMV-seronegative.

The rearrangement joins TRBV2 to TRBJ1-2; D is unresolved. The length of the CDR3 is 14 residues. Trimming stripped 8 bases from V and 5 bases from J, with 18 bases between. CDR1 and CDR2 from the germline V gene are SNHLY and FYNNEI. The CDR3 protein is CASEGRRRNYGYTF. In DNA form, the CDR3 reads TGTGCCAGCGAGGGCAGGCGGAGGAATTATGGCTACACCTTC.

V usage is TRBV7-9 and J usage is TRBJ2-6; possible D gene TRBD2, 6 bases. CDR1 is SEHNR, CDR2 FQNEAQ, per germline (reference sequence). V lost 2 bases, J lost 0 bases, and 14 bases lay in between. The CDR3 length is 18 residues. CDR3: CASSLNGGRFSGANVLTF. In DNA, the CDR3 is TGTGCCAGCAGCTTAAACGGGGGACGGTTCTCTGGGGCCAACGTCCTGACTTTC.

J is TRBJ1-6 and V is TRBV4-2; 9 bases line up with TRBD1. The V gene end was trimmed by 0 bases and the J gene end by 9 bases; junction bases not matched to a gene: 6. This CDR3 is built from 16 residues. CDR1 and CDR2 (germline): LGHNA, YNFKEQ. The CDR3 region is CASSQDWATGGSPLHF. The DNA of the CDR3 is TGTGCCAGCAGCCAAGACTGGGCGACAGGGGGTTCACCCCTCCACTTT.

The chain employs TRBV28 and TRBJ2-7, with TRBD2 identical over 12 bases. The J segment lost 2 bases and the V segment lost 7 bases, leaving 6 bases of the junction unmatched. CDR1 and CDR2 (germline): MDHEN, SYDVKM. This CDR3 spans 15 amino acids. The CDR3 sequence: CASTKLAGGPYEQYF. The CDR3, as DNA: TGTGCCAGCACAAAACTAGCGGGAGGCCCCTACGAGCAGTACTTC.

V and J are TRBV28 and TRBJ2-3; 7 positions agree with TRBD1. Trimming removed 5 bases from V and 1 base from J; junction bases left unmatched: 12. This CDR3 has 17 amino acids. From germline, CDR1 is MDHEN and CDR2 SYDVKM. As DNA, the CDR3 is TGTGCCAGCAGTCTACCCCCGCGGACAGGCGGCACAGATACGCAGTATTTT. Amino acids: CASSLPPRTGGTDTQYF.

V gene TRBV9 combines with J gene TRBJ2-7; possible D gene TRBD2, 6 bases. CDR1 and CDR2 (germline): SGDLS, YYNGEE. This CDR3 has 15 residues. V lost 0 bases, J lost 2 bases, and 12 bases lay in between. Written as DNA, the CDR3 is TGTGCCAGCAGCGTAGCTCCTAGCGAGACCTACGAGCAGTACTTC. It specifies CASSVAPSETYEQYF.

This sequence joins TRBV4-2 and TRBJ1-1; 9 bases line up with TRBD1. From germline, CDR1 is LGHNA and CDR2 YNFKEQ. This CDR3 spans 19 amino acids. Unmatched junction bases numbered 16, after V lost 4 bases and J lost 1 base. CDR3 bases: TGTGCCAGCAGCCCAATGGGGATGGGACAGGGTTTAAAGAACACTGAAGCTTTCTTT. Amino acid sequence: CASSPMGMGQGLKNTEAFF.

This sequence joins TRBV15 and TRBJ1-5; a possible D gene is TRBD1 (6 bases). The CDR3 has 15 amino acids. Germline V lookup: CDR1 LNHNV, CDR2 YYDKDF (reference sequence). The germline V and J ends were trimmed by 5 bases and 6 bases, with 17 bases remaining between them. CDR3 sequence: CATSSSRGIGQPQHF. In DNA, the CDR3 is TGTGCCACCAGCTCCAGCAGGGGTATCGGTCAGCCCCAGCATTTT.

This clone was counted a few times. V gene TRBV2 combines with J gene TRBJ2-7, with D unresolved. Germline V gene lookup returns CDR1 SNHLY and CDR2 FYNNEI. The germline V and J ends were trimmed by 4 bases and 7 bases, with 8 bases remaining between them. The CDR3 has 11 residues. In nucleotides, the CDR3 is TGTGCCAGCAGTGCCTATCTGGAGCAGTACTTC. It specifies CASSAYLEQYF.

The chain couples TRBV18 to TRBJ1-1, with D unresolved. This CDR3 contains 13 residues. Germline V CDR1 and CDR2: KGHSH, LQKENI. Trimming cost V 3 bases and J 1 base, with 6 bases left between them. The CDR3: CASSPQQNTEAFF. The CDR3 region has the DNA TGTGCCAGCTCACCTCAACAGAACACTGAAGCTTTCTTT.

The chain uses TRBV29-1 and TRBJ2-7; tentatively, D is TRBD1 (6 bases). This CDR3 is built from 13 residues. CDR1 is SQVTM and CDR2 is ANQGSEA in the germline V gene. V shed 7 bases and J shed 5 bases, with 18 bases lying between them. The CDR3, as DNA: TGCAGCGGTGAGGCAGGGGATCAAGACGAGCAGTACTTC. Amino acids: CSGEAGDQDEQYF.

This clone was seen a handful of times. The rearrangement links TRBV10-2 to TRBJ2-4; D gene uncertain. The CDR3 is 14 amino acids. Germline values: CDR1 WSHSY, CDR2 SAAADI. The V end was cut by 5 bases, the J end by 0 bases, with 8 bases between. CDR3 nucleotide sequence: TGCGCCAGCAGTTCAGGTCTAGCCAAAAACATTCAGTACTTC. Translated, it gives CASSSGLAKNIQYF.

The sample holds a few counts of this clone. The V and J genes are TRBV5-4 and TRBJ2-5; 7 bases match TRBD1. The germline gives CDR1 SGHNT, CDR2 YYREEE (reference sequence). The ends lost 4 bases at V and 3 bases at J; junction bases unmatched: 21. This CDR3 has 19 residues. CDR3 amino acids: CASSLRLRWDSEGEETQYF. The CDR3 coding sequence is TGTGCCAGCAGCCTGCGACTACGGTGGGACAGCGAAGGGGAAGAGACCCAGTACTTC.

This chain links TRBV28 with TRBJ2-7; no firm D call. From germline, CDR1 is MDHEN and CDR2 SYDVKM. Trimming cost V 3 bases and J 5 bases, with 8 bases left between them. This CDR3 region has 12 residues. The CDR3 spells CASSLATDEQYF. CDR3 sequence (DNA): TGTGCCAGCAGTTTGGCCACCGACGAGCAGTACTTC.

This chain links TRBV4-3 with TRBJ2-3; D is perhaps TRBD1 (5 bases). Germline V gives CDR1 LGHNA, CDR2 YSLEER. The CDR3 spans 13 residues. V gave up 0 bases and J gave up 6 bases, with 7 bases separating them. The CDR3 region has the DNA TGCGCCAGCAGCCAAGATGGGGCGGATACGCAGTATTTT. The encoded protein is CASSQDGADTQYF.

This chain uses TRBV6-5 with TRBJ2-7; 12 bases are a match to TRBD2. The CDR3 has 15 amino acids. The germline V gene encodes CDR1 MNHEY and CDR2 SVGAGI. With 3 bases clipped from V and 1 base from J, the junction kept 1 base outside the gene matches. The CDR3 DNA is TGTGCCAGCAGTTATCTAGCGGGAGGGTCCTACGAGCAGTACTTC. Its translation: CASSYLAGGSYEQYF.

This chain uses TRBV18 with TRBJ2-5; possibly TRBD1 for D (6 bases). CDR1 is KGHSH and CDR2 is LQKENI in the germline V gene. Trimming shortened V by 4 bases and J by 4 bases, and 10 bases separated the two germline ends. This CDR3 contains 13 residues. CDR3 DNA: TGTGCCAGCTCACTGTTCAGGGGAGAGACCCAGTACTTC. Its translation: CASSLFRGETQYF.

The V call is TRBV5-4, the J call TRBJ1-6, with 8 bases that match TRBD1. This CDR3 contains 15 residues. V was clipped by 4 bases and J by 10 bases; unmatched bases: 10. Per the germline V gene, CDR1 is SGHNT and CDR2 is YYREEE (reference sequence). The CDR3 DNA reads TGTGCCAGCAGCCACCGGGGACAGGTTAGGTCACCCCTCCACTTT. This translates into CASSHRGQVRSPLHF.